Listed below are T cell receptor beta chains from one sample, sequenced in a study of regulatory T cells in long-lasting Graves disease. TCRdb independently ran MiXCR on the multiplex PCR reads; one entry per CDR3 protein. The table shows about 400,000 distinct CDR3 sequences, with roughly 15% occurring only once. This sample was shared with a second study, whose subject was T cells in Graves' hyperthyroidism and ophthalmopathy.

The specimen comprised peripheral blood mononuclear cells (PBMCs), sampled at new diagnosis, from a patient treated with antithyroid drugs. The origin of the receptors is a woman aged 40 to 50 with Graves disease. CDR3s include the opening cysteine and the closing phenylalanine or tryptophan. The D gene is left open where the match is weak. Clone size appears in some rows only: once, few, many, or a class for an expanded clone.

J gene,D gene,clone size,V gene,CDR3 protein,CDR3 DNA
TRBJ2-1,TRBD2,few,TRBV5-6,CASSLITGGPPEQFF,TGTGCCAGCAGCTTGATTACGGGAGGGCCCCCTGAGCAGTTCTTC
TRBJ2-1,.,medium-sized,TRBV12-3/TRBV12-4,CASSLSFGGEQFF,TGTGCCAGCAGTTTATCGTTCGGGGGAGAGCAGTTCTTC
TRBJ1-4,.,.,TRBV4-3,CASSQEPAGAPNEKLFF,TGCGCCAGCAGCCAAGAACCCGCCGGGGCCCCTAATGAAAAACTGTTTTTT
TRBJ2-1,TRBD1,.,TRBV20-1,CSGQGGGEQFF,TGCAGCGGACAGGGGGGCGGTGAGCAGTTCTTC
TRBJ2-1,TRBD2,many,TRBV7-3,CASSSNLAGPYNEQFF,TGTGCCAGCAGCTCTAACCTAGCGGGACCCTACAATGAGCAGTTCTTC
TRBJ2-2,.,many,TRBV12-3/TRBV12-4,CASSPSRGWGLSGELFF,TGTGCCAGCAGCCCTTCGCGCGGTTGGGGTTTGTCCGGGGAGCTGTTTTTT
TRBJ1-1,.,.,TRBV4-1,CASSPGLSPGGAFF,TGCGCCAGCAGCCCGGGGCTCTCCCCAGGCGGAGCTTTCTTT
TRBJ2-3,.,.,TRBV7-6,CASSPPGINAGADKQYF,TGTGCCAGCAGCCCGCCAGGGATTAACGCGGGGGCAGATAAGCAGTATTTT
TRBJ1-5,.,few,TRBV7-9,CASSPGERLPQHF,TGTGCCAGCAGCCCGGGGGAACGACTCCCCCAGCATTTT
TRBJ1-5,.,many,TRBV2,CASSKGQNQPQHF,TGTGCCAGCAGTAAGGGACAAAACCAGCCCCAGCATTTT